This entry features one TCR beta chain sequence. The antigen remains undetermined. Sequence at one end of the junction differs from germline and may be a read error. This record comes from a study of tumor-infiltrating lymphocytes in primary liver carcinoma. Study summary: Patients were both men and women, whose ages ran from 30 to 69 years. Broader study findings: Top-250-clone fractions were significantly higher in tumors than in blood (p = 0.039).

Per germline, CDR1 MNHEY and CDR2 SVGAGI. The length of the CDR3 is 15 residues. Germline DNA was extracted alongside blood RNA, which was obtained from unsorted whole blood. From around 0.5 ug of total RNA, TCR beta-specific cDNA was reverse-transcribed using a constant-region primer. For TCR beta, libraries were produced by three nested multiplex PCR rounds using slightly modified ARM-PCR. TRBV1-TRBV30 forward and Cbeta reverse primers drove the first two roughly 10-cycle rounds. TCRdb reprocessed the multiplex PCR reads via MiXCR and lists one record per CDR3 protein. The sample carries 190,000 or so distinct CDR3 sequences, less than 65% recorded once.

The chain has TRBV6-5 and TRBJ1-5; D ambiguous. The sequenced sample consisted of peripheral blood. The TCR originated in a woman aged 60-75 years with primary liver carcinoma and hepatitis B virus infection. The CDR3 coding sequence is TGCGCCAGTGCGGCTCAGGTTCGGCTTAGTCAGCCCCAGCATTTT. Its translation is CASAAQVRLSQPQHF.